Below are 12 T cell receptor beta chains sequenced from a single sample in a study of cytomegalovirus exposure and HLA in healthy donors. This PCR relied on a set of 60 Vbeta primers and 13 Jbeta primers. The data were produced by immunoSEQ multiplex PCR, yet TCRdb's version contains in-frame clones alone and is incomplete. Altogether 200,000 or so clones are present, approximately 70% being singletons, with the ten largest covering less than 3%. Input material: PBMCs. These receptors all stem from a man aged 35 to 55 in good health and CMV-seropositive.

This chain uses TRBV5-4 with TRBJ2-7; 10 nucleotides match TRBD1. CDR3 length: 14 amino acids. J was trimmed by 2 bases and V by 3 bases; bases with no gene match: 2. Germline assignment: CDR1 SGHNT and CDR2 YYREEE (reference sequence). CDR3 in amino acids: CASSSGQGAYEQYF. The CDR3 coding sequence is TGTGCCAGCAGCTCCGGACAGGGGGCCTACGAGCAGTACTTC.

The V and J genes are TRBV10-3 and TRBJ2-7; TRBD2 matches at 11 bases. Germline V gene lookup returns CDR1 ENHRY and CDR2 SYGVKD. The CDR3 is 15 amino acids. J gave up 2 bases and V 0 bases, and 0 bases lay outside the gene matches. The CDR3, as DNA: TGTGCCATCAGTGAGTCGACTAGCGGGGCCTACGAGCAGTACTTC. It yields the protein CAISESTSGAYEQYF.

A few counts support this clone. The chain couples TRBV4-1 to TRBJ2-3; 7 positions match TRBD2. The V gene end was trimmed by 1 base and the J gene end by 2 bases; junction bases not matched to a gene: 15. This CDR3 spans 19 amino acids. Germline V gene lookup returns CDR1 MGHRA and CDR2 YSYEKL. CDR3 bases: TGCGCCAGCAGCCAAGTATTCCGACTTTCTAGCGGAATCACAGATACGCAGTATTTT. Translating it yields CASSQVFRLSSGITDTQYF.

The CDR3, as DNA: TGTGCCAGCTCACCTGTACAGGGAGGCTACACCTTC. It translates to CASSPVQGGYTF. The J gene is TRBJ1-2, the V gene TRBV18; weak D call: TRBD1 (6 bases). Looked up from germline, CDR1 is KGHSH and CDR2 is LQKENI. V was cut by 3 bases and J by 8 bases, with 10 bases left in between. The CDR3 has 12 residues.

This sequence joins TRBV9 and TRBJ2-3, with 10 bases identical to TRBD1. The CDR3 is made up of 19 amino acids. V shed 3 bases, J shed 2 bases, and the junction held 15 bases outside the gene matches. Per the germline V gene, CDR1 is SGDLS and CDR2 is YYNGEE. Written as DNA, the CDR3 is TGTGCCAGCAGCGCATCCGGGACAGGGGCGGGTGGAAACACAGATACGCAGTATTTT. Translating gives CASSASGTGAGGNTDTQYF.

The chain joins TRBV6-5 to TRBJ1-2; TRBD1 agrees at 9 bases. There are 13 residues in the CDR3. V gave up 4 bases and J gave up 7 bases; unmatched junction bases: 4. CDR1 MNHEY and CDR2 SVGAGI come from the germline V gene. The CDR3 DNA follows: TGTGCCAGCAGTTCCGGGACAGGGATTGGCTACACCTTC. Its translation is CASSSGTGIGYTF.

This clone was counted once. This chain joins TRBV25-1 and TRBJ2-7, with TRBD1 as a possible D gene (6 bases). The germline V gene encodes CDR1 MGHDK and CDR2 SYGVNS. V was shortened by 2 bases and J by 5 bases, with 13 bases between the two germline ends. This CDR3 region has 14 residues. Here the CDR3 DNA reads TGTGCCAGCAGTGAAGGGACATATCCCCACGAGCAGTACTTC. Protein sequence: CASSEGTYPHEQYF.

CDR3 residues: CASSLIPGQGNTGELFF. CDR3 in DNA: TGTGCCAGCAGTTTAATTCCTGGACAGGGGAACACCGGGGAGCTGTTTTTT. The V call is TRBV5-5, the J call TRBJ2-2, with 8 bases identical to TRBD1. The germline V gene has CDR1 SGHKS and CDR2 YYEKEE (reference sequence). CDR3 size: 17 residues. Trimming cost V 5 bases and J 1 base; bases outside gene matches: 10. Filled out from reference TRBV5-5 and TRBJ2-2, the complete variable domain reads DAGVTQSPTHLIKTRGQQVTLRCSPISGHKSVSWYQQVLGQGPQFIFQYYEKEERGRGNFPDRFSARQFPNYSSELNVNALLLGDSALYLCASSLIPGQGNTGELFFGEGSRLTVL.

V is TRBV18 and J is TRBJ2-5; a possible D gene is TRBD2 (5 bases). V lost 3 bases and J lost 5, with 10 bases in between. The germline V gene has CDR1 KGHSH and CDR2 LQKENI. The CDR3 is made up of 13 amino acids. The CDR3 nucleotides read TGTGCCAGCTCACCGGGGAGTGGGGAGACCCAGTACTTC. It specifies CASSPGSGETQYF.

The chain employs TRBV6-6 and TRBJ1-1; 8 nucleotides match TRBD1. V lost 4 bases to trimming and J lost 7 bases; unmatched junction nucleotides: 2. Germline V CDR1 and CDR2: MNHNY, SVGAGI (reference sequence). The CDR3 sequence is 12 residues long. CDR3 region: CASSLDRDEAFF. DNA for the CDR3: TGTGCCAGCAGTTTGGACAGGGATGAAGCTTTCTTT.

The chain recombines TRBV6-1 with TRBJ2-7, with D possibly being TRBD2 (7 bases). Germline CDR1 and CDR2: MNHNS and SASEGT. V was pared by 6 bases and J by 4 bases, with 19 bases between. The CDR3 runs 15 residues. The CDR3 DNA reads TGTGCCAGCAGCGCCCTTGGGGGGGCCCGTTACGAGCAGTACTTC. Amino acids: CASSALGGARYEQYF.

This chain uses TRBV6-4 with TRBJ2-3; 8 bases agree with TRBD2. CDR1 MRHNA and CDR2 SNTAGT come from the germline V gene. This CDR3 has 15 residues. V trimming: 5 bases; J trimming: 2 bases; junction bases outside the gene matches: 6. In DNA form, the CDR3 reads TGTGCCAGCAGTCAGAGCGGGGGCCCCACAGATACGCAGTATTTT. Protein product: CASSQSGGPTDTQYF.